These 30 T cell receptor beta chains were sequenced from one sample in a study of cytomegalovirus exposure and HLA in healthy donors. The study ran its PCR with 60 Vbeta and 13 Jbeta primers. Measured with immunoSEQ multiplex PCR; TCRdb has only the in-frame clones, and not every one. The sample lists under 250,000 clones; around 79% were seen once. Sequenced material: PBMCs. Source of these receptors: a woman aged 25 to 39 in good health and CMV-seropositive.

The chain's CDR3 is CSVAGREGNSGANVLTF. Written as DNA, the CDR3 is TGCAGCGTCGCAGGTAGGGAGGGAAACTCTGGGGCCAACGTCCTGACTTTC. The chain combines TRBV29-1 with TRBJ2-6; 7 bases are a match to TRBD2. CDR1 is SQVTM and CDR2 is ANQGSEA in the germline V gene. This CDR3 is 17 amino acids long. With 6 bases clipped from V and 0 bases from J, the junction kept 11 bases outside the gene matches. Variable domain in full (rest from reference TRBV29-1 and TRBJ2-6): SAVISQKPSRDICQRGTSLTIQCQVDSQVTMMFWYRQQPGQSLTLIATANQGSEATYESGFVIDKFPISRPNLTFSTLTVSNMSPEDSSIYLCSVAGREGNSGANVLTFGAGSRLTVL.

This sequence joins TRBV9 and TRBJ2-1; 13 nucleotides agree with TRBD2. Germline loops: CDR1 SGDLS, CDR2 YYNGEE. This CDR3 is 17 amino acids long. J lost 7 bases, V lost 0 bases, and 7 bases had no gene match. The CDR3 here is CASSVVGRTSGSNEQFF. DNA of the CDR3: TGTGCCAGCAGCGTAGTCGGGCGGACTAGCGGGAGTAATGAGCAGTTCTTC.

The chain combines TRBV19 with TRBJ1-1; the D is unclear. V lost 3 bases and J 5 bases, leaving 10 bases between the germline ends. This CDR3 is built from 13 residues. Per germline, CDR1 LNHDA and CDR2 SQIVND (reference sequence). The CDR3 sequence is CASSIGQTTEAFF. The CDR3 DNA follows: TGTGCCAGTAGTATCGGCCAGACTACTGAAGCTTTCTTT.

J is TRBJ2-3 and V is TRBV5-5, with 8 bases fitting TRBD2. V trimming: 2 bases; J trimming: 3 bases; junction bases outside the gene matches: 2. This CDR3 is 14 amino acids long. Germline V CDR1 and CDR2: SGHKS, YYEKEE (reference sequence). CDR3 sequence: CASSFASGTDTQYF. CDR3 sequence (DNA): TGTGCCAGCAGCTTCGCTAGCGGGACAGATACGCAGTATTTT. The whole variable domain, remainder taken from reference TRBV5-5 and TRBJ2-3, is DAGVTQSPTHLIKTRGQQVTLRCSPISGHKSVSWYQQVLGQGPQFIFQYYEKEERGRGNFPDRFSARQFPNYSSELNVNALLLGDSALYLCASSFASGTDTQYFGPGTRLTVL.

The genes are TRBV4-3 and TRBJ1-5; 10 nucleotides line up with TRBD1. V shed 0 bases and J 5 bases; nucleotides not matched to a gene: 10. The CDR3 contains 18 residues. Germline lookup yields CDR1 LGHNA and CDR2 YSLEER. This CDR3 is CASSQDRGQGSHDQPQHF. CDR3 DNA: TGCGCCAGCAGCCAAGATCGGGGACAGGGGAGTCATGATCAGCCCCAGCATTTT.

CDR3 bases: TGCGCCAGCCGTTGGAGGGAGCAGTTCTTC. Translating it yields CASRWREQFF. The V call is TRBV10-2, the J call TRBJ2-1, with D possibly being TRBD2 (5 bases). Germline V CDR1 and CDR2: WSHSY, SAAADI. V shed 8 bases and J shed 10 bases, with 9 bases lying between them. This CDR3 is 10 amino acids long.

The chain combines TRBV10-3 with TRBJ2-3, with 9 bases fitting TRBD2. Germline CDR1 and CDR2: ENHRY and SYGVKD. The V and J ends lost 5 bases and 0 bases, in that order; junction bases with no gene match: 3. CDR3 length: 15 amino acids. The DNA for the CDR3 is TGTGCCATCAGTCCTAGCGGGGTTAGCACAGATACGCAGTATTTT. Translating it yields CAISPSGVSTDTQYF.

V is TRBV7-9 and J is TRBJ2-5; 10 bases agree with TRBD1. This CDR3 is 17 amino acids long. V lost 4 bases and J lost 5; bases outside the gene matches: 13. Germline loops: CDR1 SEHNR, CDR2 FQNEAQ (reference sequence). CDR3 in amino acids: CASSSGQGGKGVETQYF. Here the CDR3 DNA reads TGTGCCAGCAGCTCTGGACAGGGGGGAAAAGGGGTGGAGACCCAGTACTTC.

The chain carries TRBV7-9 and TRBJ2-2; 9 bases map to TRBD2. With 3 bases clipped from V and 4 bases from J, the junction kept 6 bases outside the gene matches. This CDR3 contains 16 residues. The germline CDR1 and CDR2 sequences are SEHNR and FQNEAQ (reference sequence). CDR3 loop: CASSFSGSRRTGELFF. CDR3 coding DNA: TGTGCCAGCAGCTTTAGCGGGAGTCGGCGCACCGGGGAGCTGTTTTTT.

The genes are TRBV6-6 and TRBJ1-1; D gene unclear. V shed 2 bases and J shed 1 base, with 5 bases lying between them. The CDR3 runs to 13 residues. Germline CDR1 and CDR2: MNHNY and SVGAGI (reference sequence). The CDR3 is CASSYGENTEAFF. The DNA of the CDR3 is TGTGCCAGCAGTTACGGAGAGAACACTGAAGCTTTCTTT.

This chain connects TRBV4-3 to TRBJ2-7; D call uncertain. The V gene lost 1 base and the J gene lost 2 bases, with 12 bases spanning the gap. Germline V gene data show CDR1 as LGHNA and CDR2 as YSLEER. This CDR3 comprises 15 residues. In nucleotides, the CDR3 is TGCGCCAGCAGCCAAGTAAACGAGAATCCCTACGAGCAGTACTTC. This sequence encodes CASSQVNENPYEQYF.

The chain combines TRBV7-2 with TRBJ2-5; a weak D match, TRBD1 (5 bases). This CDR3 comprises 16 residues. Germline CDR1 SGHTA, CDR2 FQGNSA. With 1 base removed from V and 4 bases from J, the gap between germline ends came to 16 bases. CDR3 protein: CASSLEAARVGETQYF. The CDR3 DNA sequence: TGTGCCAGCAGCTTAGAGGCGGCCAGGGTAGGAGAGACCCAGTACTTC.

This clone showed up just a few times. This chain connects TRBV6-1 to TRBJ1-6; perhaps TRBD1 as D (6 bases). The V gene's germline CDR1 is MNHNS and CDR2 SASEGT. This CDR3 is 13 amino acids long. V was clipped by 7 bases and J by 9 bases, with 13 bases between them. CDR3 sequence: CASMGAGASPLHF. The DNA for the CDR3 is TGTGCCAGCATGGGGGCAGGGGCTTCACCCCTCCACTTT.

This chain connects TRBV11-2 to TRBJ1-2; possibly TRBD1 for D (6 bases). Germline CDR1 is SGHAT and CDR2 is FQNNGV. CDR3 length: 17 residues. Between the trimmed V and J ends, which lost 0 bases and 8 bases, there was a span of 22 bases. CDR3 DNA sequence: TGTGCCAGCAGCTTAGATCTAGAAGTTTACGGGGGGCCAGGCTACACCTTC. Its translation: CASSLDLEVYGGPGYTF.

Written as DNA, the CDR3 is TGCACCAGCACCTACGGACTAGGTTCATACAATGAGCAGTTCTTC. It translates to CTSTYGLGSYNEQFF. This chain links TRBV1 with TRBJ2-1; TRBD2, the table's D call, was not compared with the DNA. TRBV1 is an annotated pseudogene. The CDR3 spans 15 residues.

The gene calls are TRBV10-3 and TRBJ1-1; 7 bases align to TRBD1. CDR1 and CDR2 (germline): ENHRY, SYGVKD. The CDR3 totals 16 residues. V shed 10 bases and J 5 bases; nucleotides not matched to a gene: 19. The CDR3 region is CATGKSDRPGWTEAFF. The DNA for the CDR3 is TGTGCCACAGGTAAATCGGACAGGCCTGGATGGACTGAAGCTTTCTTT.

CDR3 residues: CASSLSNPGQGSYEQYF. The CDR3 DNA reads as TGTGCCAGCAGTTTATCCAATCCGGGACAGGGATCCTACGAGCAGTACTTC. The chain combines TRBV27 with TRBJ2-7, with TRBD1 matching 9 bases. The ends lost 0 bases at V and 1 base at J; junction bases unmatched: 7. The germline CDR1 and CDR2 sequences are MNHEY and SMNVEV (reference sequence). The length of the CDR3 is 17 residues.

CDR3 amino acids: CSVGGTDFVFTDTQYF. The CDR3 DNA reads as TGCAGCGTTGGCGGGACAGATTTTGTTTTCACAGATACGCAGTATTTT. This chain links TRBV29-1 with TRBJ2-3; D might be TRBD1 (7 bases). The CDR3 extends over 16 amino acids. Germline-derived CDR1 and CDR2 are SQVTM and ANQGSEA. The V end lost 4 bases, the J end lost 2 bases, and 19 bases lay between the germline ends.

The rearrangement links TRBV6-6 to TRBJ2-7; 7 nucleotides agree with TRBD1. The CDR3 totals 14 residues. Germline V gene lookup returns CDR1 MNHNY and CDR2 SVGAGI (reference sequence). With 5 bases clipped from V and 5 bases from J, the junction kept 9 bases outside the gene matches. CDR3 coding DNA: TGTGCCAGCAGTCCCTTGGGAGACAGGGACGAGCAGTACTTC. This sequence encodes CASSPLGDRDEQYF.

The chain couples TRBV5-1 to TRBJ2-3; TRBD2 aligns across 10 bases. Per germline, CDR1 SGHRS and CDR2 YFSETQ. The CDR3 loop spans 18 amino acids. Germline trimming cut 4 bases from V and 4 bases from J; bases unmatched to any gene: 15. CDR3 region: CASSASGSFFGRSDTQYF. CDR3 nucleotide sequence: TGCGCCAGCAGCGCTAGCGGGAGTTTTTTTGGAAGGTCAGATACGCAGTATTTT.

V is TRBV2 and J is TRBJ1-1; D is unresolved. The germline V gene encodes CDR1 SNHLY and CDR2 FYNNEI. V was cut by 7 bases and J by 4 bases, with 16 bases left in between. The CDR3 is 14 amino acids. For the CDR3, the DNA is TGTGCCAGCACCCGTACGACCTCAGGCACTGAAGCTTTCTTT. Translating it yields CASTRTTSGTEAFF.

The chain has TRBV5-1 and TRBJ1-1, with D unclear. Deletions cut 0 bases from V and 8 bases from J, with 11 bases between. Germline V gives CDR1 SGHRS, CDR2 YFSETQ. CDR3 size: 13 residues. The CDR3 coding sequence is TGCGCCAGCAGCTTGGAGACTCAGTCAGAAGCTTTCTTT. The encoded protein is CASSLETQSEAFF.

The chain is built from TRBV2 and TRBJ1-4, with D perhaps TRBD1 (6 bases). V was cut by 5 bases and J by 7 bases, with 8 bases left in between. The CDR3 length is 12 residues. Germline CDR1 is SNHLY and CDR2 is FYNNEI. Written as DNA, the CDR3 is TGTGCCAGCAGTCAACAGGGTGAAAAACTGTTTTTT. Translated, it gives CASSQQGEKLFF.

The CDR3 is CASTSGTGTYEQYF. The DNA for the CDR3 is TGTGCCAGCACCTCCGGGACAGGAACCTACGAGCAGTACTTC. This chain uses TRBV28 with TRBJ2-7; 8 bases agree with TRBD1. This CDR3 region has 14 residues. V was clipped by 7 bases and J by 2 bases; unmatched bases: 7. Germline assignment: CDR1 MDHEN and CDR2 SYDVKM.

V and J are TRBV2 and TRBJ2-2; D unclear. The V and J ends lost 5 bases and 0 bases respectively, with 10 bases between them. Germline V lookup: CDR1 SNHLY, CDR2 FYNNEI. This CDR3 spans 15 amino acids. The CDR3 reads CASSILGANTGELFF. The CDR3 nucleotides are TGTGCCAGCAGTATTTTAGGAGCGAACACCGGGGAGCTGTTTTTT.

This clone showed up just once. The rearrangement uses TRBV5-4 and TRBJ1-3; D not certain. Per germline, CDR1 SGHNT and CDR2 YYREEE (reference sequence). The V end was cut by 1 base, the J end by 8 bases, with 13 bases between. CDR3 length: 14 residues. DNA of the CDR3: TGTGCCAGCAGCTTGTCTTCCGGGATGGACACCATATATTTT. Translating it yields CASSLSSGMDTIYF.

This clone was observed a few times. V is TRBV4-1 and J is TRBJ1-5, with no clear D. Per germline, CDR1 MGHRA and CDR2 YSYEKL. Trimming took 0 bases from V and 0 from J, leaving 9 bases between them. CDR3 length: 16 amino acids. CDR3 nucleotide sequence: TGCGCCAGCAGCCAAGAGACTTACTATAGCAATCAGCCCCAGCATTTT. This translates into CASSQETYYSNQPQHF.

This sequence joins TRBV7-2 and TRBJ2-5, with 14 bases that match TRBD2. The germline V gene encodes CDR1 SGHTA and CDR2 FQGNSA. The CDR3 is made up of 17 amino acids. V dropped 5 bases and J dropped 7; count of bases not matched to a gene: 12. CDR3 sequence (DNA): TGTGCCAGCAGCCGATCCGGGACTAGCGGGGGCCATGGGACCCAGTACTTC. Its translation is CASSRSGTSGGHGTQYF.

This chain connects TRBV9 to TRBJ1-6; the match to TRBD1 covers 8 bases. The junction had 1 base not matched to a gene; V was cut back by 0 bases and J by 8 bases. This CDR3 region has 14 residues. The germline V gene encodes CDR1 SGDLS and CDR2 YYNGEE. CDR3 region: CASSVEQGDSPLHF. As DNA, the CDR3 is TGTGCCAGCAGCGTAGAACAGGGGGATTCACCCCTCCACTTT. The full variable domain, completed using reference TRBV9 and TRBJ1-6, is DSGVTQTPKHLITATGQRVTLRCSPRSGDLSVYWYQQSLDQGLQFLIQYYNGEERAKGNILERFSAQQFPDLHSELNLSSLELGDSALYFCASSVEQGDSPLHFGNGTRLTVT.

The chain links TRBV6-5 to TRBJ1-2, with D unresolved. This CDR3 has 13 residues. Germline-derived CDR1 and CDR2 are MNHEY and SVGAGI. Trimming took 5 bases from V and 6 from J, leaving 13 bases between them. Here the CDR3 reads CASSPNGVDGYTF. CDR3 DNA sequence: TGTGCCAGCAGTCCCAACGGTGTGGATGGCTACACCTTC.